The 32 T cell receptor beta chains given below trace back to one sample, sequenced in a study of blood T cell repertoires in COVID-19. Measured with immunoSEQ multiplex PCR; TCRdb has only the in-frame clones, and not every one. The sample comprises under 250,000 clones, roughly 90% of which are singletons, and 2.5% to 3% rests with the top ten. The sequenced sample consisted of peripheral blood. These receptors came from a woman in her sixties or seventies with acute or convalescent COVID-19.

The rearrangement uses TRBV5-4 and TRBJ2-7; TRBD2 matches at 10 bases. The germline CDR1 and CDR2 sequences are SGHNT and YYREEE (reference sequence). There are 14 residues in the CDR3. V was pared by 5 bases and J by 6 bases, with 8 bases of the junction left unmatched. The CDR3 DNA reads as TGTGCCAGCAGACCAGCGGGGGGGCCTCTCGAGCAGTACTTC. This codes for CASRPAGGPLEQYF. The whole variable domain, remainder taken from reference TRBV5-4 and TRBJ2-7, is ETGVTQSPTHLIKTRGQQVTLRCSSQSGHNTVSWYQQALGQGPQFIFQYYREEENGRGNFPPRFSGLQFPNYSSELNVNALELDDSALYLCASRPAGGPLEQYFGPGTRLTVT.

This sequence joins TRBV7-8 and TRBJ1-2; possible D gene TRBD1, 6 bases. In germline, CDR1 is SGHVS, CDR2 FQNEAQ. This CDR3 spans 15 amino acids. V lost 0 bases and J lost 4, with 12 bases in between. This chain's CDR3 is CASSLARQGPYGYTF. In nucleotides, the CDR3 is TGTGCCAGCAGCTTAGCGCGTCAGGGGCCCTATGGCTACACCTTC.

The genes are TRBV7-2 and TRBJ1-4; 7 bases map to TRBD1. This CDR3 comprises 15 residues. Germline V gene sequence: CDR1 SGHTA, CDR2 FQGNSA. The trim removed 5 bases at V and 3 bases at J, leaving 6 bases unmatched. The CDR3 sequence is CASSPTGTANEKLFF. CDR3 DNA: TGTGCCAGCAGCCCGACCGGGACAGCTAATGAAAAACTGTTTTTT.

As to this clone: The same CDR3 is also encoded by other DNA sequences in this sample. The chain joins TRBV28 to TRBJ1-5; unclear D gene. This CDR3 is built from 11 residues. With 5 bases removed from V and 6 bases from J, the gap between germline ends came to 5 bases. Looked up from germline, CDR1 is MDHEN and CDR2 is SYDVKM. This CDR3 is CASSPGQPQHF. CDR3 nucleotide sequence: TGTGCCAGCAGTCCAGGTCAGCCCCAGCATTTT. The full variable domain, with the rest looked up from reference TRBV28 and TRBJ1-5, is DVKVTQSSRYLVKRTGEKVFLECVQDMDHENMFWYRQDPGLGLRLIYFSYDVKMKEKGDIPEGYSVSREKKERFSLILESASTNQTSMYLCASSPGQPQHFGDGTRLSIL.

This clone was seen only once. The chain recombines TRBV9 with TRBJ2-7; 11 nucleotides line up with TRBD2. V lost 0 bases to trimming and J lost 3 bases; unmatched junction nucleotides: 11. The CDR3 totals 18 residues. Germline CDR1 and CDR2: SGDLS and YYNGEE. The CDR3 here is CASSVEDSGGADFYEQYF. CDR3 DNA sequence: TGTGCCAGCAGCGTAGAGGATAGCGGGGGGGCGGACTTCTACGAGCAGTACTTC.

The chain employs TRBV11-2 and TRBJ2-7; TRBD2 agrees at 10 bases. The ends lost 7 bases at V and 6 bases at J; junction bases unmatched: 9. Germline loops: CDR1 SGHAT, CDR2 FQNNGV. The CDR3 runs 14 residues. The CDR3: CASTPQRTSGEQYF. CDR3 coding DNA: TGTGCCAGCACCCCCCAACGGACTAGCGGCGAGCAGTACTTC.

The chain recombines TRBV6-5 with TRBJ1-2; D is perhaps TRBD1 (6 bases). The ends were cut back, 6 bases at V and 4 bases at J, with 15 bases in the middle. The germline CDR1 and CDR2 sequences are MNHEY and SVGAGI. This CDR3 is 14 amino acids long. In DNA, the CDR3 is TGTGCCAGCAGAGCTCGGGGGGCGGTCTATGGCTACACCTTC. It yields the protein CASRARGAVYGYTF.

The chain employs TRBV4-3 and TRBJ2-1, with a weak D call TRBD2 (5 bases). The CDR3 runs to 15 residues. Trimming stripped 0 bases from V and 4 bases from J, with 10 bases between. Germline CDR1 is LGHNA and CDR2 is YSLEER. CDR3 protein: CASSQDEGVYNEQFF. DNA of the CDR3: TGCGCCAGCAGCCAAGATGAGGGAGTGTACAATGAGCAGTTCTTC.

The chain carries TRBV7-6 and TRBJ1-5, with D hard to call. The CDR3 consists of 19 residues. Trimming removed 3 bases from V and 0 bases from J, with 21 bases in between. Germline V lookup: CDR1 SGHVS, CDR2 FNYEAQ. The CDR3 here is CASSFSPKRGVSSNQPQHF. DNA of the CDR3: TGTGCCAGCAGCTTTTCCCCAAAACGGGGTGTCTCTAGCAATCAGCCCCAGCATTTT.

The chain couples TRBV6-5 to TRBJ1-2; unclear D gene. The ends were cut back, 2 bases at V and 2 bases at J, with 12 bases in the middle. CDR1 MNHEY and CDR2 SVGAGI come from the germline V gene. The CDR3 runs 15 residues. CDR3 coding DNA: TGTGCCAGCAGTTACGGGCGCACCTCCAACTATGGCTACACCTTC. The encoded protein is CASSYGRTSNYGYTF.

This clone was seen a handful of times. This rearrangement joins TRBV7-2 to TRBJ1-5; D is ambiguous. Germline V gene lookup returns CDR1 SGHTA and CDR2 FQGNSA. The CDR3 has 15 residues. The germline V and J ends were trimmed by 4 bases and 7 bases, with 17 bases remaining between them. This chain's CDR3 is CASSWMGSSEQPQHF. The CDR3 nucleotides read TGTGCCAGCAGCTGGATGGGCAGCTCAGAGCAGCCCCAGCATTTT.

The J gene is TRBJ1-1, the V gene TRBV27, with D uncertain. The germline V gene has CDR1 MNHEY and CDR2 SMNVEV (reference sequence). The CDR3 extends over 14 amino acids. V was clipped by 3 bases and J by 4 bases, with 12 bases between them. This CDR3 reads CASSFLAPVTEAFF. The DNA of the CDR3 is TGTGCCAGCAGTTTCTTGGCCCCCGTCACTGAAGCTTTCTTT.

The CDR3 region is CASNPQGGDQPQHF. The CDR3 nucleotides read TGTGCCAGCAACCCCCAGGGGGGAGATCAGCCCCAGCATTTT. The rearrangement joins TRBV6-5 to TRBJ1-5; 7 bases map to TRBD1. Losses at the gene ends were 7 bases for V and 5 bases for J; bases not matched to a gene: 8. Germline CDR1 is MNHEY and CDR2 is SVGAGI. This CDR3 contains 14 residues.

The J gene is TRBJ1-2, the V gene TRBV6-5; 10 bases are shared with TRBD1. CDR1 and CDR2 from the germline V gene are MNHEY and SVGAGI. V shed 6 bases, J shed 4 bases, and the junction held 5 bases outside the gene matches. The CDR3 length is 14 residues. CDR3 in amino acids: CASSRQGASYGYTF. The CDR3 DNA reads as TGTGCCAGCAGCAGACAGGGGGCCTCCTATGGCTACACCTTC.

V and J are TRBV30 and TRBJ1-1; D not certain. The CDR3 loop spans 13 amino acids. Germline CDR1 and CDR2: GTSNPN and SVGIG (reference sequence). Trimming pared 1 base from V and 4 bases from J, leaving 10 bases between. CDR3 DNA sequence: TGTGCCTGGAGTGGGGCTCGGGGCACTGAAGCTTTCTTT. This gives the protein CAWSGARGTEAFF.

This clone came up once. CDR3 in DNA: TGTGCCAGCAGCCAGGGACTAGCGAATACCTACGAGCAGTACTTC. Its protein is CASSQGLANTYEQYF. The J gene is TRBJ2-7, the V gene TRBV3-1 (or the pseudogene TRBV3-2), with TRBD2 identical over 10 bases. Per germline, CDR1 LGHDT and CDR2 YNNKEL (reference sequence). CDR3 length: 15 residues. V was clipped by 3 bases and J by 2 bases; unmatched bases: 4.

This chain uses TRBV19 with TRBJ1-3; the D is unclear. Looked up from germline, CDR1 is LNHDA and CDR2 is SQIVND (reference sequence). The CDR3 is made up of 15 amino acids. Deletions cut 7 bases from V and 0 bases from J, with 13 bases between. CDR3 protein: CASTQRVTSGNTIYF. For the CDR3, the DNA is TGTGCCAGTACCCAGAGGGTCACCTCTGGAAACACCATATATTTT. The complete variable domain, with remaining parts taken from reference TRBV19 and TRBJ1-3, reads DGGITQSPKYLFRKEGQNVTLSCEQNLNHDAMYWYRQDPGQGLRLIYYSQIVNDFQKGDIAEGYSVSREKKESFPLTVTSAQKNPTAFYLCASTQRVTSGNTIYFGEGSWLTVV.

The chain is built from TRBV20-1 and TRBJ1-1; a possible D gene is TRBD1 (5 bases). This CDR3 comprises 12 residues. With 3 bases removed from V and 6 bases from J, the gap between germline ends came to 11 bases. CDR1 and CDR2 from the germline V gene are DFQATT and SNEGSKA (reference sequence). CDR3 loop: CSASRRDPEAFF. The CDR3 DNA follows: TGCAGTGCTAGTAGGAGGGACCCTGAAGCTTTCTTT.

This chain connects TRBV2 to TRBJ2-3, with a possible D match to TRBD2 (5 bases). This CDR3 is built from 11 residues. Germline CDR1 is SNHLY and CDR2 is FYNNEI. V was shortened by 6 bases and J by 6 bases, with 7 bases between the two germline ends. CDR3 bases: TGTGCCAGCAGGGGCGGGGATACGCAGTATTTT. It encodes CASRGGDTQYF.

The chain uses TRBV19 and TRBJ2-6; 8 bases align to TRBD1. Germline CDR1 reads LNHDA; CDR2 reads SQIVND (reference sequence). J gave up 0 bases and V 3 bases, and 7 bases lay outside the gene matches. The CDR3 contains 18 residues. The CDR3 sequence: CASSIGSGGASGANVLTF. The DNA of the CDR3 is TGTGCCAGTAGTATCGGCTCAGGGGGCGCCTCTGGGGCCAACGTCCTGACTTTC.

The chain joins TRBV30 to TRBJ1-4; D gene uncertain. Germline assignment: CDR1 GTSNPN and CDR2 SVGIG (reference sequence). The CDR3 is 13 residues long. V was pared by 0 bases and J by 5 bases, with 7 bases between. The CDR3: CAWSVKLNEKLFF. The CDR3 bases are TGTGCCTGGAGTGTAAAGCTAAATGAAAAACTGTTTTTT. Filled out from reference TRBV30 and TRBJ1-4, the complete variable domain reads SQTIHQWPATLVQPVGSPLSLECTVEGTSNPNLYWYRQAAGRGLQLLFYSVGIGQISSEVPQNLSASRPQDRQFILSSKKLLLSDSGFYLCAWSVKLNEKLFFGSGTQLSVL.

The chain links TRBV11-2 to TRBJ1-2; D call uncertain. V lost 5 bases and J lost 2, with 15 bases in between. In germline, CDR1 is SGHAT, CDR2 FQNNGV. The CDR3 runs to 15 residues. The CDR3 loop is CASSANRETNYGYTF. CDR3 nucleotides: TGTGCCAGCAGCGCCAACAGAGAAACAAACTATGGCTACACCTTC.

The chain joins TRBV6-5 to TRBJ2-2, with D uncertain. Deletions cut 7 bases from V and 0 bases from J, with 12 bases between. The CDR3 is made up of 15 amino acids. Per the germline V gene, CDR1 is MNHEY and CDR2 is SVGAGI. The CDR3 DNA follows: TGTGCCAGCACTGGTTACAGAGCGAACACCGGGGAGCTGTTTTTT. This gives the protein CASTGYRANTGELFF.

A single count supports this clone. The chain's CDR3 is CASSFGGLGQPQHF. Here the CDR3 DNA reads TGTGCCAGTAGTTTCGGGGGGCTGGGTCAGCCCCAGCATTTT. This chain connects TRBV19 to TRBJ1-5; tentative D call: TRBD1 (6 bases). V lost 5 bases and J 6 bases, leaving 14 bases between the germline ends. This CDR3 spans 14 amino acids. Germline assignment: CDR1 LNHDA and CDR2 SQIVND (reference sequence).

The chain recombines TRBV5-1 with TRBJ2-1; perhaps TRBD1 as D (5 bases). CDR1 and CDR2 (germline): SGHRS, YFSETQ. Between the trimmed V and J ends, which lost 0 bases and 13 bases, there was a span of 14 bases. The CDR3 loop spans 13 amino acids. This chain's CDR3 is CASSLAKEQDQFF. CDR3 coding DNA: TGCGCCAGCAGCTTGGCCAAAGAACAGGATCAGTTCTTC. The complete variable domain, with remaining parts taken from reference TRBV5-1 and TRBJ2-1, reads KAGVTQTPRYLIKTRGQQVTLSCSPISGHRSVSWYQQTPGQGLQFLFEYFSETQRNKGNFPGRFSGRQFSNSRSEMNVSTLELGDSALYLCASSLAKEQDQFFGPGTRLTVL.

The chain uses TRBV18 and TRBJ1-2, with D uncertain. There are 15 residues in the CDR3. Germline CDR1 is KGHSH and CDR2 is LQKENI. V was cut by 4 bases and J by 0 bases, with 12 bases left in between. The CDR3 bases are TGTGCCAGCTCACTCCGACAAGAGACTAACTATGGCTACACCTTC. It codes for CASSLRQETNYGYTF.

The chain couples TRBV27 to TRBJ1-2; the match to TRBD1 covers 8 bases. The CDR3 is 16 amino acids. The V gene end was trimmed by 2 bases and the J gene end by 1 base; junction bases not matched to a gene: 6. The germline V gene has CDR1 MNHEY and CDR2 SMNVEV (reference sequence). The CDR3 here is CASSLGWDRSNYGYTF. CDR3 nucleotides: TGTGCCAGCAGTTTAGGTTGGGACAGGAGTAACTATGGCTACACCTTC.

CDR3 in DNA: TGTGCCAGCAGTTCCTCCGGGACACTATGGGGAGAGACCCAGTACTTC. As protein: CASSSSGTLWGETQYF. V gene TRBV6-5 combines with J gene TRBJ2-5; possible D gene TRBD1, 6 bases. Germline CDR1 MNHEY, CDR2 SVGAGI. The V gene lost 4 bases and the J gene lost 4 bases, with 19 bases spanning the gap. This CDR3 contains 16 residues.

The genes are TRBV2 and TRBJ1-3, with D possibly matching TRBD1 (5 bases). CDR3 length: 16 amino acids. With 4 bases removed from V and 0 bases from J, the gap between germline ends came to 13 bases. The germline gives CDR1 SNHLY, CDR2 FYNNEI. DNA for the CDR3: TGTGCCAGCAGTGTGCGGGGCCCAAGCTCTGGAAACACCATATATTTT. This translates into CASSVRGPSSGNTIYF.

This clone came up once. As DNA, the CDR3 is TGTGCCAGCAGCTTAGCCGGGACAGGGGCTCACGAGCAGTACTTC. Translating gives CASSLAGTGAHEQYF. This chain connects TRBV7-9 to TRBJ2-7; 10 bases are a match to TRBD1. Germline V lookup: CDR1 SEHNR, CDR2 FQNEAQ (reference sequence). The CDR3 has 15 residues. Unmatched junction bases numbered 4, after V lost 0 bases and J lost 5 bases.

The chain is built from TRBV28 and TRBJ2-1; D is ambiguous. The germline V gene has CDR1 MDHEN and CDR2 SYDVKM. The CDR3 loop spans 13 amino acids. Trimming removed 2 bases at V and 12 bases at J, with 14 bases between. The CDR3 protein is CASSLTATSSQFF. In DNA, the CDR3 is TGTGCCAGCAGTTTAACGGCGACATCCTCGCAGTTCTTC.

The CDR3, as DNA: TGCGCCAGCAGCAACCCCGGGGCAGGGGGGAATCTTGGCTACACCTTC. Protein sequence: CASSNPGAGGNLGYTF. The chain is built from TRBV5-1 and TRBJ1-2; the match to TRBD1 covers 7 bases. This CDR3 comprises 16 residues. Germline V gene data show CDR1 as SGHRS and CDR2 as YFSETQ. Losses at the gene ends were 4 bases for V and 7 bases for J; bases not matched to a gene: 16.